The rows below give T cell receptor beta chains drawn from one sample of a study of blood T cell repertoires in COVID-19. Profiled with immunoSEQ multiplex PCR; TCRdb holds only in-frame clones, not every one. The sample carries fewer than 250,000 clones, around four fifths recorded once. Sequenced material: PBMCs or T cells enriched from blood (not recorded which). These receptors came from a woman in her forties or fifties who had been exposed to COVID-19. Each CDR3 is given with its conserved first and last residue.

length	V	J	CDR3
13	TRBV7-2	TRBJ2-7	CASSLGLAYEQYF
14	TRBV9	TRBJ2-2	CASTQGKNTGELFF
14	TRBV30	TRBJ1-1	CAWRSLAGAREAFF
17	TRBV4-1	TRBJ2-5	CASSQLLLLGVQETQYF
13	TRBV19	TRBJ2-7	CASSTGTGIEQYF
15	TRBV28	TRBJ2-6	CASSLTGTGANVLTF
11	TRBV6-5	TRBJ1-2	CASRRQGSYTF
13	TRBV9	TRBJ2-7	CASSYGQNSEQYF
13	TRBV6-5	TRBJ2-7	CASRGGGAGEQYF
15	TRBV4-3	TRBJ2-1	CASSQIGGTYNEQFF
15	TRBV5-1	TRBJ1-1	CASSSGGTATTEAFF
15	TRBV4-3	TRBJ2-7	CASSHRQGGGGEQYF
14	TRBV11-2	TRBJ1-6	CASSLRQGKSPLHF
11	TRBV29-1	TRBJ2-1	CSVENGGQQFF
14	TRBV16	TRBJ2-3	CASVRQGPTDTQYF
14	TRBV15	TRBJ1-5	CATRTEPGNQPQHF
17	TRBV5-6	TRBJ2-2	CASSHSTVAGGTGELFF
15	TRBV25-1	TRBJ1-4	CASSDHRAGKEKLFF
13	TRBV27	TRBJ1-6	CASSFGFNSPLHF
13	TRBV27	TRBJ2-7	CASSFGLIKEQYF
14	TRBV6-4	TRBJ2-3	CASSGGGAGDTQYF
13	TRBV6-5	TRBJ2-1	CASSFGGYNEQFF
14	TRBV13	TRBJ2-3	CASRRGGEKDTQYF
15	TRBV5-1	TRBJ2-1	CASSSQGDYYNEQFF
12	TRBV30	TRBJ1-2	CAWILQGEGYTF
12	TRBV12-3/TRBV12-4	TRBJ1-1	CASSSGWTEAFF
14	TRBV10-2	TRBJ1-1	CASSEAGTGSEAFF
15	TRBV7-9	TRBJ1-1	CASSLDASQDTEAFF
16	TRBV10-3	TRBJ2-2	CAISEAAGANTGELFF
14	TRBV11-2	TRBJ1-1	CASSLVGVGTEAFF
14	TRBV21-1	TRBJ1-2	CASSKAHRRGGYTF
16	TRBV4-1	TRBJ2-3	CASSQADGLSTDTQYF
14	TRBV2	TRBJ2-7	CASRSGQGDYEQYF
13	TRBV5-8	TRBJ2-1	CASSFSDRDEQFF
13	TRBV2	TRBJ1-6	CAKQASYNSPLHF
13	TRBV12-3/TRBV12-4	TRBJ1-1	CASSPHGRAEAFF
14	TRBV6-1	TRBJ1-2	CASSLGQGVYGYTF
14	TRBV10-3	TRBJ1-2	CATQGGRPFYGYTF
16	TRBV4-2	TRBJ1-1	CASSRESGTGNTEAFF
14	TRBV19	TRBJ1-2	CASSIDQGYYGYTF
14	TRBV7-3	TRBJ1-6	CASSWDRGRSPLHF
11	TRBV12-2	TRBJ1-6	CASRFLSPLHF
14	TRBV21-1	TRBJ2-5	CASSVQGWTETQYF
15	TRBV5-4	TRBJ2-7	CASSPGGQGGYEQYF
15	TRBV11-2	TRBJ2-7	CASSLNRGGMDEQYF